The 2 T cell receptor beta chains in this list originate from one sample, sequenced in a study of T-cell memory formation after mild COVID-19. TCRdb reprocessed the 5' RACE reads with MiXCR, giving one entry per CDR3 protein. Of 410,000 or so distinct CDR3 sequences in the sample, around 22% were seen once. Material for sequencing was PBMCs or a T cell subset sorted from them (not recorded which). The receptors come from an adult woman who had mild COVID-19 (a few samples of this study predate the infection). Cell type and time point are not known.

The rearrangement joins TRBV6-5 to TRBJ2-7; 7 nucleotides align to TRBD1. The V gene end was trimmed by 2 bases and the J gene end by 3 bases; junction bases not matched to a gene: 4. The CDR3 is 14 residues long. In germline, CDR1 is MNHEY, CDR2 SVGAGI. The CDR3 here is CASSYNTGVYEQYF. The CDR3 DNA reads as TGTGCCAGCAGTTACAACACAGGGGTCTACGAGCAGTACTTC.

This clonotype was seen only a few times. The chain combines TRBV5-1 with TRBJ2-4, with 8 bases fitting TRBD1. Germline CDR1 is SGHRS and CDR2 is YFSETQ. V lost 3 bases and J lost 8; bases outside the gene matches: 13. The CDR3 contains 16 residues. CDR3 coding DNA: TGCGCCAGCAGCTCCGCACCCCAGGGGGCGCGGGACATTCAGTACTTC. It encodes CASSSAPQGARDIQYF. The full variable domain, its missing parts supplied by reference TRBV5-1 and TRBJ2-4, is KAGVTQTPRYLIKTRGQQVTLSCSPISGHRSVSWYQQTPGQGLQFLFEYFSETQRNKGNFPGRFSGRQFSNSRSEMNVSTLELGDSALYLCASSSAPQGARDIQYFGAGTRLSVL.